This T cell receptor (beta chain) comes out of a study of shared clonotypes between healthy human individuals. Clones were read by immunoSEQ multiplex PCR, and TCRdb kept only the in-frame ones, dropping some. The table includes over a million clones, around 82% detected once. Points from the study as a whole: Few donors limited the genetic and exposure-history diversity represented. Between a handful of donors, naive CD4 clonotypes were shared at a level of about 5%.

A single count supports this clone. Its target is not known. The CDR3 runs to 14 residues. CDR1 is LNHDA, CDR2 SQIVND, per germline (reference sequence). The V segment lost 6 bases and the J segment 2 bases; nucleotides outside the gene matches: 1. Material for sequencing was memory CD4+ T cells from PBMCs. Subset specified: CD45RA-negative fraction. The chain combines TRBV19 with TRBJ2-7, with TRBD2 identical over 13 bases. The TCR comes from a man aged 18 to 35 in good health. Some clones in this sample may be carry-over from other donors' samples. The CDR3 is CASRGLAGPYEQYF. The CDR3 nucleotides are TGTGCCAGTAGGGGACTAGCGGGACCCTACGAGCAGTACTTC. The full variable domain, rest sourced from reference TRBV19 and TRBJ2-7, is DGGITQSPKYLFRKEGQNVTLSCEQNLNHDAMYWYRQDPGQGLRLIYYSQIVNDFQKGDIAEGYSVSREKKESFPLTVTSAQKNPTAFYLCASRGLAGPYEQYFGPGTRLTVT.